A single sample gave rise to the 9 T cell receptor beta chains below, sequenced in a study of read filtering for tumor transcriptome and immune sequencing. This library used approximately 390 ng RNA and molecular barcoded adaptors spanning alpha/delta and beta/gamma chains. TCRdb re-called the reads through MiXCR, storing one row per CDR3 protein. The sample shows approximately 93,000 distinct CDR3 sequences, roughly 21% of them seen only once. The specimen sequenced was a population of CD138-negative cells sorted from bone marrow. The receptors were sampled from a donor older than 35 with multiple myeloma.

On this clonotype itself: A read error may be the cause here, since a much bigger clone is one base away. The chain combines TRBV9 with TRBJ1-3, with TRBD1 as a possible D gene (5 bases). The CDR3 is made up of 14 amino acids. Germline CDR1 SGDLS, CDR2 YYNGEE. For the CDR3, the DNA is TGTGCCGGCAGTACATCCGGGGGTAGGAACACCATATATTTT. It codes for CAGSTSGGRNTIYF.

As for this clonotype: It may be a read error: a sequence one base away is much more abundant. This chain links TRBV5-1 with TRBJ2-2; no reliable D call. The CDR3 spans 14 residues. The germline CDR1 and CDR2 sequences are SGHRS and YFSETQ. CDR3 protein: CASSFGMFTEELFF. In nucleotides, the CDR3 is TGCGCCAGCAGCTTCGGCATGTTCACCGAGGAGCTGTTTTTT.

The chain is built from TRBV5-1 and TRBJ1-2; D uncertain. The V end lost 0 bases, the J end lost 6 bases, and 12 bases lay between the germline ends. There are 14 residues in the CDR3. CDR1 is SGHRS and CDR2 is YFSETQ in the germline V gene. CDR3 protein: CASSLESWLNGYTF. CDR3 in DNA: TGCGCCAGCAGCTTGGAGTCATGGTTGAATGGCTACACCTTC.

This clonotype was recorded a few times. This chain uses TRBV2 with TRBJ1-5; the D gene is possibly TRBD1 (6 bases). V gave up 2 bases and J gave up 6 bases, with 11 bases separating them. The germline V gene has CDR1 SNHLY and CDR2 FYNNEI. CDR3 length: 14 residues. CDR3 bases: TGTGCCAGCAGTGAAAGCGGGGGCCGTCAGCCCCAGCATTTT. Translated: CASSESGGRQPQHF.

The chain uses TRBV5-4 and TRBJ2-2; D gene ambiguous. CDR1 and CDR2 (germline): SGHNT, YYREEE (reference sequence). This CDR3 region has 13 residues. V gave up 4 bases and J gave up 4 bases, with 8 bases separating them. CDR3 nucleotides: TGTGCCAGCAGCCCCCTGCCCACCGGGGAGCTGTTTTTT. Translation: CASSPLPTGELFF.

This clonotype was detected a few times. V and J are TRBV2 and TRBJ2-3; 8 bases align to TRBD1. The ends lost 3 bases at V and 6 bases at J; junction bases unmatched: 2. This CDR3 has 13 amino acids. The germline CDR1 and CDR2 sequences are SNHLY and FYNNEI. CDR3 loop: CASSDQGADTQYF. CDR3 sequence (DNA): TGTGCCAGCAGTGACCAGGGGGCGGATACGCAGTATTTT.

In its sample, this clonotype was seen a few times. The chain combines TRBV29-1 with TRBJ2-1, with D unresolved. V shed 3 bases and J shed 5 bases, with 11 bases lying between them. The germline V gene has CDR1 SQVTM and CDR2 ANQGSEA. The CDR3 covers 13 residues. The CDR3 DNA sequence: TGCAGCGTTGATCGGCGGATAAACAATGAGCAGTTCTTC. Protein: CSVDRRINNEQFF.

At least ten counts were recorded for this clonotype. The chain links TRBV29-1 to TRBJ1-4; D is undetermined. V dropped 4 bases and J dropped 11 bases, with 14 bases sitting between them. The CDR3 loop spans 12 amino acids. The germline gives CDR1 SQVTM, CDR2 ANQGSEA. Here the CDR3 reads CSVAESLEKLFF. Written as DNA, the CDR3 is TGCAGCGTTGCCGAATCGTTAGAGAAACTGTTTTTT. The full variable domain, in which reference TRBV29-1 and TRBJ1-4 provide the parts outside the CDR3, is SAVISQKPSRDICQRGTSLTIQCQVDSQVTMMFWYRQQPGQSLTLIATANQGSEATYESGFVIDKFPISRPNLTFSTLTVSNMSPEDSSIYLCSVAESLEKLFFGSGTQLSVL.

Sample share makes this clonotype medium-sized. CDR3: CASSLEPGSDNEQFF. The CDR3 region has the DNA TGCGCCAGCAGCTTGGAACCAGGGTCCGACAATGAGCAGTTCTTC. The V call is TRBV5-1, the J call TRBJ2-1; a weak D match, TRBD1 (5 bases). The germline gives CDR1 SGHRS, CDR2 YFSETQ. V was pared by 0 bases and J by 5 bases, with 12 bases between. CDR3 length equals 15 residues.